The rows below give T cell receptor beta chains drawn from one sample of a study of T cell repertoires in cytomegalovirus infection. In TCRdb, the reads were re-called with MiXCR into one record per CDR3 protein. The sample shows around 320,000 distinct CDR3 sequences, around 9.5% of them seen only once. The sequenced material came from PBMCs. Every receptor here comes from a human donor in good health (CMV status not recorded). Some clones in this sample may be carry-over from other donors' samples. Both conserved end residues are part of each CDR3. The D gene is left open where the match is weak. Some rows have no size entry. The others give once, few or many, or a class for an expanded clone.

cdr3_nt: TGTGCCAGCAGAAAGACAGGGACGCGGGAAAAACTGTTTTTT
cdr3_aa: CASRKTGTREKLFF
d_call: TRBD1
v_call: TRBV5-4
clone_size: -
j_call: TRBJ1-4

cdr3_nt: TGTGCCAGCAGCTCCCAGACTGGGCGGGGGGTGGGAAGAAGAATGAATGAGCAGTTCTTC
cdr3_aa: CASSSQTGRGVGRRMNEQFF
d_call: TRBD2
v_call: TRBV7-8
clone_size: few
j_call: TRBJ2-1

cdr3_nt: TGTGCCAGCAACGGGGGGCGGGACACCGGGGAGCTGTTTTTT
cdr3_aa: CASNGGRDTGELFF
d_call: -
v_call: TRBV6-1
clone_size: few
j_call: TRBJ2-2

cdr3_nt: TGCAGTGCTAGAGACGGCAGTGGGGGACACAATGAGCAGTTCTTC
cdr3_aa: CSARDGSGGHNEQFF
d_call: -
v_call: TRBV20-1
clone_size: -
j_call: TRBJ2-1

cdr3_nt: TGTGCCAGCAGCTTATGGACAGGACCTAACTATGGCTACACCTTC
cdr3_aa: CASSLWTGPNYGYTF
d_call: TRBD1
v_call: TRBV7-2
clone_size: many
j_call: TRBJ1-2

cdr3_nt: TGCGCCAGCAGCCCTTTCCCCGCGGGGTACAATGAGCAGTTCTTC
cdr3_aa: CASSPFPAGYNEQFF
d_call: -
v_call: TRBV4-3
clone_size: few
j_call: TRBJ2-1

cdr3_nt: TGTGCCAGCAGCCTACGACAGACAGATACGCAGTATTTT
cdr3_aa: CASSLRQTDTQYF
d_call: -
v_call: TRBV7-8
clone_size: -
j_call: TRBJ2-3

cdr3_nt: TGTGCCAGCAGTCCAAACCCCGTTACCACAGATACGCAGTATTTT
cdr3_aa: CASSPNPVTTDTQYF
d_call: -
v_call: TRBV27
clone_size: -
j_call: TRBJ2-3

cdr3_nt: TGCAGTGCTAGAGACGGGTGGAACACTGAAGCTTTCTTT
cdr3_aa: CSARDGWNTEAFF
d_call: -
v_call: TRBV20-1
clone_size: -
j_call: TRBJ1-1

cdr3_nt: TGTGCCTGTAGCGGGAGGGCTTTCTCCTACAATGAGCAGTTCTTC
cdr3_aa: CACSGRAFSYNEQFF
d_call: TRBD2
v_call: TRBV6-2/TRBV6-3
clone_size: many
j_call: TRBJ2-1

cdr3_nt: TGCAGTGCTCGAAAGGACAGGGTCGGTGAAAAACTGTTTTTT
cdr3_aa: CSARKDRVGEKLFF
d_call: TRBD1
v_call: TRBV20-1
clone_size: few
j_call: TRBJ1-4

cdr3_nt: TGTGCCAGCAGTGTATCAGGAGGAGGTCAGCCCCAGCATTTT
cdr3_aa: CASSVSGGGQPQHF
d_call: -
v_call: TRBV2
clone_size: few
j_call: TRBJ1-5

cdr3_nt: TGTGCCAGCAGCTTAGAGGGAGGACATCAGCCCCAGCATTTT
cdr3_aa: CASSLEGGHQPQHF
d_call: -
v_call: TRBV7-9
clone_size: many
j_call: TRBJ1-5

cdr3_nt: TGTGCCAGCAGGCAAACTAGCGGGAGGACCAATGAGCAGTTCTTC
cdr3_aa: CASRQTSGRTNEQFF
d_call: TRBD2
v_call: TRBV14
clone_size: -
j_call: TRBJ2-1

cdr3_nt: TGCAGTGCTAGAGGAGCCCGGGAGCTGTTTTTT
cdr3_aa: CSARGARELFF
d_call: -
v_call: TRBV20-1
clone_size: few
j_call: TRBJ2-2

cdr3_nt: TGTGCCAGCACCGGCCAGGTATTCGGGAGGGCCCTCTACGAGCAGTACTTC
cdr3_aa: CASTGQVFGRALYEQYF
d_call: TRBD2
v_call: TRBV28
clone_size: few
j_call: TRBJ2-7

cdr3_nt: TGCAGTGCCAGATTGCCTAGCGGGAGGACAGATACGCAGTATTTT
cdr3_aa: CSARLPSGRTDTQYF
d_call: TRBD2
v_call: TRBV20-1
clone_size: -
j_call: TRBJ2-3

cdr3_nt: TGTGCCAGCAGCTTGTGGTTGAGACAGGGGATCGGAGAGACCCAGTACTTC
cdr3_aa: CASSLWLRQGIGETQYF
d_call: TRBD1
v_call: TRBV5-6
clone_size: many
j_call: TRBJ2-5

cdr3_nt: TGTGCCAGCAGTTTGAGCGCCCAGAGCTCCTACGAGCAGTACTTC
cdr3_aa: CASSLSAQSSYEQYF
d_call: -
v_call: TRBV27
clone_size: many
j_call: TRBJ2-7

cdr3_nt: TGTGCCAGCAGACCAGGTTCGGGGGGGTCCTACGAGCAGTACTTC
cdr3_aa: CASRPGSGGSYEQYF
d_call: TRBD2
v_call: TRBV6-2/TRBV6-3
clone_size: -
j_call: TRBJ2-7

cdr3_nt: TGTGCCAGCAGCTTAGACATTAACTATGGCTACACCTTC
cdr3_aa: CASSLDINYGYTF
d_call: -
v_call: TRBV11-2
clone_size: many
j_call: TRBJ1-2

cdr3_nt: TGTGCCAGCAGTCAGCCAATGACAGTGAACACTGAAGCTTTCTTT
cdr3_aa: CASSQPMTVNTEAFF
d_call: -
v_call: TRBV6-2/TRBV6-3
clone_size: few
j_call: TRBJ1-1

cdr3_nt: TGTGCCAGCAGCGCCCTAAGGGCGGGGTTAAACACCGGGGAGCTGTTTTTT
cdr3_aa: CASSALRAGLNTGELFF
d_call: -
v_call: TRBV7-2
clone_size: few
j_call: TRBJ2-2

cdr3_nt: TGTGCCAGCAGGAGAACAGGGGCCTCCTACGAGCAGTACTTC
cdr3_aa: CASRRTGASYEQYF
d_call: TRBD1
v_call: TRBV28
clone_size: -
j_call: TRBJ2-7

cdr3_nt: TGTGCCAGCAGCTTAGGGGGACAGGGAAACACCATATATTTT
cdr3_aa: CASSLGGQGNTIYF
d_call: TRBD1
v_call: TRBV7-2
clone_size: many
j_call: TRBJ1-3

cdr3_nt: TGTGCCAGCAGCTTAGGTGGGCTTTCCAGCAATCAGCCCCAGCATTTT
cdr3_aa: CASSLGGLSSNQPQHF
d_call: -
v_call: TRBV7-4
clone_size: -
j_call: TRBJ1-5

cdr3_nt: TGTGCCACCAGTGAGGGGACTAGCGGACGCTACAATGAGCAGTTCTTC
cdr3_aa: CATSEGTSGRYNEQFF
d_call: TRBD2
v_call: TRBV24-1
clone_size: -
j_call: TRBJ2-1

cdr3_nt: TGTGCCAGCAGGGAAGCGGGAAGCTCCTACAATGAGCAGTTCTTC
cdr3_aa: CASREAGSSYNEQFF
d_call: TRBD2
v_call: TRBV28
clone_size: many
j_call: TRBJ2-1

cdr3_nt: TGTGCCAGCACCCAAGAAGCCCTCAGAGGCTACACCTTC
cdr3_aa: CASTQEALRGYTF
d_call: -
v_call: TRBV6-6
clone_size: -
j_call: TRBJ1-2

cdr3_nt: TGTGCCATCAGTGAAGGGACAGGGGTGTACGAGCAGTACTTC
cdr3_aa: CAISEGTGVYEQYF
d_call: TRBD1
v_call: TRBV10-3
clone_size: -
j_call: TRBJ2-7

cdr3_nt: TGTGCCATCAGTAGCGGGGGGGCCGATACGCAGTATTTT
cdr3_aa: CAISSGGADTQYF
d_call: TRBD2
v_call: TRBV10-3
clone_size: few
j_call: TRBJ2-3

cdr3_nt: TGTGCCAGCAGTGGGGGGACGCTAGTTAATGAAAAACTGTTTTTT
cdr3_aa: CASSGGTLVNEKLFF
d_call: -
v_call: TRBV12-3/TRBV12-4
clone_size: many
j_call: TRBJ1-4

cdr3_nt: TGTGCCAGCAGCCAAGGCGGGGGGGCCGGAGAGACCCAGTACTTC
cdr3_aa: CASSQGGGAGETQYF
d_call: TRBD2
v_call: TRBV7-3
clone_size: many
j_call: TRBJ2-5

cdr3_nt: TGTGCCAGCAGCTTGTTGCAGAGCTCCTATAATTCACCCCTCCACTTT
cdr3_aa: CASSLLQSSYNSPLHF
d_call: -
v_call: TRBV5-6
clone_size: few
j_call: TRBJ1-6

cdr3_nt: TGTGCCAGCAGTTACTCGAACAGGGAGGGGCCCTACGAGCAGTACTTC
cdr3_aa: CASSYSNREGPYEQYF
d_call: -
v_call: TRBV6-8
clone_size: few
j_call: TRBJ2-7

cdr3_nt: TGTGCCAGCAGCTTAGTTGGGAGCACAGATACGCAGTATTTT
cdr3_aa: CASSLVGSTDTQYF
d_call: -
v_call: TRBV11-2
clone_size: many
j_call: TRBJ2-3

cdr3_nt: TGTGCCAGCAGTTACGACCCAATTAAAGACAGGGGCCCTTACACCGGGGAGCTGTTTTTT
cdr3_aa: CASSYDPIKDRGPYTGELFF
d_call: TRBD1
v_call: TRBV6-6
clone_size: -
j_call: TRBJ2-2

cdr3_nt: TGTGCCAGCAGTTCGACAATAACAGGCACTGAAGCTTTCTTT
cdr3_aa: CASSSTITGTEAFF
d_call: -
v_call: TRBV6-2/TRBV6-3
clone_size: few
j_call: TRBJ1-1

cdr3_nt: TGTGCCAGCCACTTTGGGGGTGGCAATCAGCCCCAGCATTTT
cdr3_aa: CASHFGGGNQPQHF
d_call: -
v_call: TRBV6-6
clone_size: many
j_call: TRBJ1-5

cdr3_nt: TGTGCCAGCAGCGCCGCCCCAGGGGGCATCTATGGCTACACCTTC
cdr3_aa: CASSAAPGGIYGYTF
d_call: TRBD1
v_call: TRBV7-6
clone_size: many
j_call: TRBJ1-2

cdr3_nt: TGTGCCAGCAGCTACCGGGGCCCGACCTACGAGCAGTACTTC
cdr3_aa: CASSYRGPTYEQYF
d_call: -
v_call: TRBV6-7
clone_size: few
j_call: TRBJ2-7

cdr3_nt: TGTGCCAGCAGAACGTCGGGGGCCCTCTACGAGCAGTACTTC
cdr3_aa: CASRTSGALYEQYF
d_call: -
v_call: TRBV6-2/TRBV6-3
clone_size: many
j_call: TRBJ2-7

cdr3_nt: TGCGCCAGCAGCCCTGGAGGGCAAGAGACCCAGTACTTC
cdr3_aa: CASSPGGQETQYF
d_call: -
v_call: TRBV5-1
clone_size: -
j_call: TRBJ2-5

cdr3_nt: TGCAGCGTCGCAAGTCCGACGGACCTTGAAGCTTTCTTT
cdr3_aa: CSVASPTDLEAFF
d_call: -
v_call: TRBV29-1
clone_size: few
j_call: TRBJ1-1

cdr3_nt: TGTGCCAGCAGCTCGGACGGGCAAAGAAAGACCCAGTACTTC
cdr3_aa: CASSSDGQRKTQYF
d_call: -
v_call: TRBV7-6
clone_size: few
j_call: TRBJ2-5

cdr3_nt: TGCAGTGCTAGACTAGGGGAAGGCTACACCTTC
cdr3_aa: CSARLGEGYTF
d_call: -
v_call: TRBV20-1
clone_size: -
j_call: TRBJ1-2

cdr3_nt: TGTGCCAGCAGTTCCACGACTGAAGGGGAGGATGGCTACACCTTC
cdr3_aa: CASSSTTEGEDGYTF
d_call: -
v_call: TRBV28
clone_size: -
j_call: TRBJ1-2

cdr3_nt: TGTGCCAGCGCCCCGGGACAACTCTATGGCTACACCTTC
cdr3_aa: CASAPGQLYGYTF
d_call: -
v_call: TRBV12-3/TRBV12-4
clone_size: many
j_call: TRBJ1-2

cdr3_nt: TGTGCCAGCAGCCCTTTGGGGCAGGCCTTCTCAAATGAAAAACTGTTTTTT
cdr3_aa: CASSPLGQAFSNEKLFF
d_call: -
v_call: TRBV7-9
clone_size: few
j_call: TRBJ1-4

cdr3_nt: TGTGCCAGCAGCTTACCCCTAGCGGGAGGGACCTACGAGCAGTACTTC
cdr3_aa: CASSLPLAGGTYEQYF
d_call: TRBD2
v_call: TRBV7-3
clone_size: few
j_call: TRBJ2-7

cdr3_nt: TGTGCCAGCAGTTACGGGCCGATAGAGTACAATGAGCAGTTCTTC
cdr3_aa: CASSYGPIEYNEQFF
d_call: -
v_call: TRBV6-2/TRBV6-3
clone_size: few
j_call: TRBJ2-1

cdr3_nt: TGTGCCAGCAGCTTGACCTCTATCACTGAAGCTTTCTTT
cdr3_aa: CASSLTSITEAFF
d_call: -
v_call: TRBV5-5
clone_size: -
j_call: TRBJ1-1

cdr3_nt: TGTGCCTCTGGCGAGGTCAGCGGGAGTAGCAATGAGCAGTTCTTC
cdr3_aa: CASGEVSGSSNEQFF
d_call: TRBD2
v_call: TRBV25-1
clone_size: few
j_call: TRBJ2-1

cdr3_nt: TGTGCCAGCAGCTTAAGCCAGGGGAAGTATTTT
cdr3_aa: CASSLSQGKYF
d_call: -
v_call: TRBV7-2
clone_size: many
j_call: TRBJ2-3

cdr3_nt: TGTGCCAGCAGCCCAGGACAGGGGGTCAATCAGCCCCAGCATTTT
cdr3_aa: CASSPGQGVNQPQHF
d_call: TRBD1
v_call: TRBV7-6
clone_size: -
j_call: TRBJ1-5